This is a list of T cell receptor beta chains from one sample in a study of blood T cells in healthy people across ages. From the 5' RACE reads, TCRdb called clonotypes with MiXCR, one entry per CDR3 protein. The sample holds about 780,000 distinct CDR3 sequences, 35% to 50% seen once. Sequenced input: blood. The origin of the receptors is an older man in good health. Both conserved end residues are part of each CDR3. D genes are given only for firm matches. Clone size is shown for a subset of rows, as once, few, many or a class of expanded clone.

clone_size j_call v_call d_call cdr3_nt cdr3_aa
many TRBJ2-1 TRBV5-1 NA TGCGCCAGCAGCTTGGATGGGGATCGTGAGCAGTTCTTC CASSLDGDREQFF
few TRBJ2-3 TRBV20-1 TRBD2 TGCAGTGCTTCAAGCGGGAGGGACACAGATACGCAGTATTTT CSASSGRDTDTQYF
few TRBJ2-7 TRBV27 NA TGTGCCAGCTACGGCTCGCGTCTTCCCTACGAGCAGTACTTC CASYGSRLPYEQYF
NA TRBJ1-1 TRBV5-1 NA TGCGCCAGCAGCGTTCTCACCGGGACGGGACGCGAAGCTTTCTTT CASSVLTGTGREAFF
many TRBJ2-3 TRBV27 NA TGTGCCAGCAGTTTAGAGCTCAGCACAGATACGCAGTATTTT CASSLELSTDTQYF
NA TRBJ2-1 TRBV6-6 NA TGTGCCAGCAGTTACAGGGGCGAAAATGAGCAGTTCTTC CASSYRGENEQFF
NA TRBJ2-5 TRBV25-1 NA TGTGCCAGCAGTGAATATGCCCGAAGACAAGAGACCCAGTACTTC CASSEYARRQETQYF
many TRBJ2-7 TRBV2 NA TGTGCCAGCAGTCCCCGCGGCGGGATCATTTACGAGCAGTACTTC CASSPRGGIIYEQYF
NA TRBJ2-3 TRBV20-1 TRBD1 TGCAGTGCTAGTAAAGGACAGGACTTCACAGATACGCAGTATTTT CSASKGQDFTDTQYF
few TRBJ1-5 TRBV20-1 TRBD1 TGCAGTGCTAGAAGCGACAGGGGCATCAACCAGCCCCAGCATTTT CSARSDRGINQPQHF
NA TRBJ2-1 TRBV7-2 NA TGTGCCAGCAGCGTGACAAGCGGACACAATGAGCAGTTCTTC CASSVTSGHNEQFF
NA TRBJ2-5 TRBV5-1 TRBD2 TGCGCCAGCAGCCCCGTAGCGGGGGACCAAGAGACCCAGTACTTC CASSPVAGDQETQYF
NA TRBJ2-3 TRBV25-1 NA TGTGCCAGCAGTGATAAAGGACCCCCTGGCACAGATACGCAGTATTTT CASSDKGPPGTDTQYF
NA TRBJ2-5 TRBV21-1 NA TGTGCCAGCAGCAAACACGAGGGACAGAGAGACCAAGAGACCCAGTACTTC CASSKHEGQRDQETQYF
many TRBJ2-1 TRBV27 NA TGTGCCAGCAGCCCTCATTATGCGAGCTCCTACAATGAGCAGTTCTTC CASSPHYASSYNEQFF
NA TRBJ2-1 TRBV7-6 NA TGTGCCAGCAGCTATAATAGAGGCGCTAAAGATGAGCAGTTCTTC CASSYNRGAKDEQFF
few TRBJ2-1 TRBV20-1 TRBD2 TGCAGTGCTTTGGGGGCTACTAGCGGGACGGATGAGCAGTTCTTC CSALGATSGTDEQFF
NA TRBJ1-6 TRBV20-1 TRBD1 TGCAGTGTCCTCAATCCCGGGACAGGGCCTATTTATAATTCACCCCCCCACTTT CSVLNPGTGPIYNSPPHF
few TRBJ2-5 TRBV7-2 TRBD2 TGTGCCAGCAGCTTAGGGACTAGCGGGAGTCCAGAGACCCAGTACTTC CASSLGTSGSPETQYF
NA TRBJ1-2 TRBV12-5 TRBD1 TGTGCTAGTGGTATTGGGCCGGGACAGGGGGTTCCTGATGGCTACACCTTC CASGIGPGQGVPDGYTF
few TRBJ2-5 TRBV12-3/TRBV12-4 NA TGTGCCAGCAGTTCGGGATACCAAGAGACCCAGTACTTC CASSSGYQETQYF
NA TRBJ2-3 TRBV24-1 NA TGTGCCACCAGTGACGGTTTTTCAGATACGCAGTATTTT CATSDGFSDTQYF
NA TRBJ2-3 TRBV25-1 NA TGTGCCAGCATCCTCGCAGATACGCAGTATTTT CASILADTQYF
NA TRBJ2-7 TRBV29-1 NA TGCAGCGCTCTTCCGGGACCAGGCGACGAGCAGTACTTC CSALPGPGDEQYF
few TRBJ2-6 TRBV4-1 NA TGCGCCAGCAGGGAAGGGGTGAACTCTGGGGCCAACGTCCTGACTTTC CASREGVNSGANVLTF
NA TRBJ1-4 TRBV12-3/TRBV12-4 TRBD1 TGTGCCAGCACCAAGGGTACCGGGACAGCTAATGAAAAACTGTTTTTT CASTKGTGTANEKLFF
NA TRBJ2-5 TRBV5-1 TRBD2 TGCGCCAGCAGCGGAATAGGACTAGCGGGAGGGCAAGAGACCCAGTACTTC CASSGIGLAGGQETQYF
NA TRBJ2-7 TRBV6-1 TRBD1 TGTGCCAGCAGTGAGGGGACAGGGTTCTACGAGCAGTACTTC CASSEGTGFYEQYF
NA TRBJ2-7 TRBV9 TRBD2 TGTGCCAGCAGCGTCGGACTAGCGGGGCCAGGCTCCTACAATGAGCAGTACTTC CASSVGLAGPGSYNEQYF
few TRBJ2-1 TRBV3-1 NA TGTGCCCCGGGGGCGGCAAAGCAGTTCTTC CAPGAAKQFF
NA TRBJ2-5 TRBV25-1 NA TGTGCCAGCACCGGACGGGGGGCGCAAGAGACCCAGTACTTC CASTGRGAQETQYF
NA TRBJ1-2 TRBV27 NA TGTGCCAGCAGTTTCTCAACTGGCCCCTATGGCTACACCTTC CASSFSTGPYGYTF
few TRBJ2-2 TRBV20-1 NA TGCAGTGCTAAAGGACAGCGGTCGGAGCTGTTTTTT CSAKGQRSELFF
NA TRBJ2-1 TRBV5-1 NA TGCGCCAGCAGCTTGTCAGCACAGGCCAGTGCCTACAATGAGCAGTTCTTC CASSLSAQASAYNEQFF
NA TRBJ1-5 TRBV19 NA TGTGCCAGTAGTCCGACAGACTACAGCAATCAGCCCCAGCATTTT CASSPTDYSNQPQHF
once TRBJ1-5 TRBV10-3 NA TGTGCCACCACTCGGAGGGTCGATCAGCCCCAGCATTTT CATTRRVDQPQHF
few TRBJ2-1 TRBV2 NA TGTGCCAGCAGTGTTTCTAGAAAGAATGAGCAGTTCTTC CASSVSRKNEQFF
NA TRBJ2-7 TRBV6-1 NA TGTGCCAGCACGGCAGGAAGGGGCTACAATGAGCAGTACTTC CASTAGRGYNEQYF
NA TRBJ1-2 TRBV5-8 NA TGTGCCAGCAGCTTTCAAAGGCATGGCTACACCTTC CASSFQRHGYTF
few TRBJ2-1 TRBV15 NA TGTGCCACCAGCAGAGTGGCTAGGGGCCGTTACAATGAGCAGTTCTTC CATSRVARGRYNEQFF
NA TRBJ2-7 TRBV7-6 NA TGTGCCAGCAGCTTCGGCATAGGGCGGGGCCCCAGCTCCTACGAGCAGTACTTC CASSFGIGRGPSSYEQYF
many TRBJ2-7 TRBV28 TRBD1 TGTGCCAGCAGTTCCCCCCTCCTGCGACAGGGGCCCGGTAGTTCCTACGAGCAGTACTTC CASSSPLLRQGPGSSYEQYF